Only a few counts were recorded for the clone carrying this TCR beta chain. The antigen is undetermined. The data originate from a study of TIL therapy for anti-PD-1-resistant metastatic lung cancer. The study's findings and limits: Treatment-naive, never-smoker and oncogene-addicted patients were overrepresented in this highly selected cohort.

The immunoSEQ assay was v3. Produced via immunoSEQ multiplex PCR; TCRdb's table is partial and in-frame only. Seen here are 60,000 or so clones, roughly two thirds observed once, and the top ten hold 6.6%. CDR1 is SGHRS, CDR2 YFSETQ, per germline. Trimming shortened V by 3 bases and J by 6 bases, and 16 bases separated the two germline ends. The CDR3 is 16 amino acids. Indicated time point: pre-treatment sample, taken before nivolumab and TIL therapy. This clonotype was obtained from a person between 25 and 80 years old with non-small cell lung cancer. The chain carries TRBV5-1 and TRBJ1-6, with a possible D match to TRBD1 (6 bases). Specimen: blood, collected at baseline. CDR3: CASSSNPGVGNSPLHF. In DNA form, the CDR3 reads TGCGCCAGCAGCTCGAATCCAGGGGTCGGTAATTCACCCCTCCACTTT. The variable domain in full, with the rest retrieved from reference TRBV5-1 and TRBJ1-6, is KAGVTQTPRYLIKTRGQQVTLSCSPISGHRSVSWYQQTPGQGLQFLFEYFSETQRNKGNFPGRFSGRQFSNSRSEMNVSTLELGDSALYLCASSSNPGVGNSPLHFGNGTRLTVT.